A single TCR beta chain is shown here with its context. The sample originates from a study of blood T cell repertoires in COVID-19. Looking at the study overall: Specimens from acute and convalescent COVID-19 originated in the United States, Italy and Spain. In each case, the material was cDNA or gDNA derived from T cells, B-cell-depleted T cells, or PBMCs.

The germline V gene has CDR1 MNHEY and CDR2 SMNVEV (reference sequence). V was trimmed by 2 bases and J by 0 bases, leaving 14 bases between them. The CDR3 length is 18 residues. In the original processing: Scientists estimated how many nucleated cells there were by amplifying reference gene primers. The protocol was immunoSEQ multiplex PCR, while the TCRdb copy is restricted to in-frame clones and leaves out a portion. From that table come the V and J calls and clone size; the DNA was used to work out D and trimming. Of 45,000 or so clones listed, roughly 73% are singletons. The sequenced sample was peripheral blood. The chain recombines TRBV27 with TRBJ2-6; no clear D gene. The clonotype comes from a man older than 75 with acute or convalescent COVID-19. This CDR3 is CASSLNRVLSSGANVLTF. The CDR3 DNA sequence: TGTGCCAGCAGTTTAAATCGGGTTCTTAGCTCTGGGGCCAACGTCCTGACTTTC.